The 5 T cell receptor beta chains presented below share a single source sample, sequenced in a study of control samples from healthy donors and cancer patients. The data were produced by immunoSEQ multiplex PCR, yet TCRdb's version contains in-frame clones alone and is incomplete. The sample records 110,000 to 150,000 clones, roughly 94% being singletons. The specimen sequenced was PBMCs. The source is a man in his fifties or sixties with colorectal cancer.

This CDR3 is CASSATGTNYGYTF. The CDR3 DNA is TGCGCCAGCAGCGCAACCGGGACAAATTATGGCTACACCTTC. V usage is TRBV5-1 and J usage is TRBJ1-2; D is perhaps TRBD1 (6 bases). There are 14 residues in the CDR3. V lost 4 bases and J lost 5, with 15 bases in between. Germline V gene sequence: CDR1 SGHRS, CDR2 YFSETQ.

This chain uses TRBV11-2 with TRBJ2-5, with 9 bases that match TRBD1. With V trimmed by 5 bases and J by 6 bases, 7 bases remained unmatched. The CDR3 runs to 14 residues. The germline gives CDR1 SGHAT, CDR2 FQNNGV. The DNA of the CDR3 is TGTGCCAGCAGCCCCGGGACAGGGCGGAAGACCCAGTACTTC. This translates into CASSPGTGRKTQYF. The whole variable domain, filled in from reference TRBV11-2 and TRBJ2-5, reads EAGVAQSPRYKIIEKRQSVAFWCNPISGHATLYWYQQILGQGPKLLIQFQNNGVVDDSQLPKDRFSAERLKGVDSTLKIQPAKLEDSAVYLCASSPGTGRKTQYFGPGTRLLVL.

The chain employs TRBV19 and TRBJ1-4; unclear D gene. The germline CDR1 and CDR2 sequences are LNHDA and SQIVND (reference sequence). The CDR3 is made up of 14 amino acids. Trimming pared 5 bases from V and 7 bases from J, leaving 14 bases between. The CDR3 loop is CASSSSEWGEKLFF. DNA for the CDR3: TGTGCCAGTAGTTCCTCCGAATGGGGTGAAAAACTGTTTTTT. The full variable domain, completed using reference TRBV19 and TRBJ1-4, is DGGITQSPKYLFRKEGQNVTLSCEQNLNHDAMYWYRQDPGQGLRLIYYSQIVNDFQKGDIAEGYSVSREKKESFPLTVTSAQKNPTAFYLCASSSSEWGEKLFFGSGTQLSVL.

V gene TRBV6-5 combines with J gene TRBJ2-7; D might be TRBD1 (6 bases). Germline V gene lookup returns CDR1 MNHEY and CDR2 SVGAGI. Trimming left V 4 bases short and J 7 bases short, with 11 bases between. This CDR3 spans 12 amino acids. CDR3 region: CASSSTGKEQYF. DNA for the CDR3: TGTGCCAGCAGTTCCACAGGGAAGGAGCAGTACTTC.

The genes are TRBV12-3 or TRBV12-4 and TRBJ1-3, with D maybe TRBD1 (5 bases). Trimming pared 3 bases from V and 7 bases from J, leaving 10 bases between. This CDR3 region has 13 residues. This CDR3 is CASSLGRANTIYF. CDR3 sequence (DNA): TGTGCCAGCAGTTTGGGCAGGGCCAACACCATATATTTT.